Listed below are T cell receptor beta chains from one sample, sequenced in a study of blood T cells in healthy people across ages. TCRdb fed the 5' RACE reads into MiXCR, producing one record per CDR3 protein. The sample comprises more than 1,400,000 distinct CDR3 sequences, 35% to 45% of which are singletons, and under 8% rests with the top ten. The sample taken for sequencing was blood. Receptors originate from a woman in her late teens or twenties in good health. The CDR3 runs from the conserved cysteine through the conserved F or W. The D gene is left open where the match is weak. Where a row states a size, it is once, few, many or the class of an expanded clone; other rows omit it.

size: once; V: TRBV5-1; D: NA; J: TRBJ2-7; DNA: TGCGCCAGCAGCTTGGTTGGGCCTCGGAGGGGAGCCTCCTACGAGCAGTACTTC; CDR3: CASSLVGPRRGASYEQYF
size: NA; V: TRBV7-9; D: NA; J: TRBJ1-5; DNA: TGTGCCAGCAGCTTAGGGGATACAGTGCTGCGAAATCAGCCCCAGCATTTT; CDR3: CASSLGDTVLRNQPQHF
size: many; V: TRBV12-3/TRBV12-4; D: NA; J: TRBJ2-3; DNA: TGTGCCAGCAGTCAGACTGCTACGCAGTATTTT; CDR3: CASSQTATQYF
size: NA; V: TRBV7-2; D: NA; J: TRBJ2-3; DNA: TGTGCCAGCAGAGCCTCCACCACAGATACGCAGTATTTT; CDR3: CASRASTTDTQYF
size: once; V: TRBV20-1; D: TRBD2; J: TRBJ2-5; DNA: TGCAGTGCTAGAGTTCCGGGACTAGCCAAAGAGACCCAGTACTTC; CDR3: CSARVPGLAKETQYF
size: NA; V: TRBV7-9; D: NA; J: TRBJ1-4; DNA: TGTGCCAGCAGCTTGGGCGAACCAGGCGAGGTAAAACTGTTTTTT; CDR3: CASSLGEPGEVKLFF
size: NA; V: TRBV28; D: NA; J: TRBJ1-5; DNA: TGTGCCAGCAGCACCCGAGACAGAAGCAATCAGCCCCAGCATTTT; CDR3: CASSTRDRSNQPQHF
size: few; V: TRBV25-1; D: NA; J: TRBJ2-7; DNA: TGTGCCAGCACCCAAGGCAACTCCTACGAGCAGTACTTC; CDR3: CASTQGNSYEQYF
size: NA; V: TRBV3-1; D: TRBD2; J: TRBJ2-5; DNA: TGTGCCAGCAAAAACAGACTAGCGGGGCAAGAGACCCAGTACTTC; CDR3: CASKNRLAGQETQYF
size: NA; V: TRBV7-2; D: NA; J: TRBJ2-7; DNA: TGTGCCAGCAGCTTAGGGACGCTTTACAATGAGCAGTACTTC; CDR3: CASSLGTLYNEQYF
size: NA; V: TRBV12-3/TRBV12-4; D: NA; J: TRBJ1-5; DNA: TGTGCCAGCAGTCGGGCGGCAGCTCGAGGAGCCCAGCATTTT; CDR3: CASSRAAARGAQHF
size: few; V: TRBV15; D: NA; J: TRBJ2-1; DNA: TGTGCCACCAGCGCTCGCGGCCTCCTACTAGCCAAGGCCAATGAGCAGTTCTTC; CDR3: CATSARGLLLAKANEQFF
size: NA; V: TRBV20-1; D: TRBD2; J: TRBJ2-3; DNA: TGCAGTGCTAGAGCGACTAGCGGGGGCACAGATACGCAGTATTTT; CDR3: CSARATSGGTDTQYF
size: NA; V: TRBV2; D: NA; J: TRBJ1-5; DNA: TGTGCCAGCATTGGGGCTTGGGGTCAGCCCCAGCATTTT; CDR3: CASIGAWGQPQHF
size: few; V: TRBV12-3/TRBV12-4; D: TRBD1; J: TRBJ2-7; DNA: TGTGCCAGCAGTTTTATGGGACAGCTCCACGAGCAGTACTTC; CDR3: CASSFMGQLHEQYF
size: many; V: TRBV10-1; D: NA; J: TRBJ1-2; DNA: TGCGCCAGCAGTGATGCAGCATATGGCTACACCTTC; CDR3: CASSDAAYGYTF
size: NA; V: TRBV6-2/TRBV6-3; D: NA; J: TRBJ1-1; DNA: TGTGCCAGCAGTAAATCGACAGCTAACACTGAAGCTTTCTTT; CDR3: CASSKSTANTEAFF
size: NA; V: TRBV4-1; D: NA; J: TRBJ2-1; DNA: TGCGCCAGCAGCCAAGAGGCGGGTGGAGCCTACAATGAGCAGTTCTTC; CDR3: CASSQEAGGAYNEQFF
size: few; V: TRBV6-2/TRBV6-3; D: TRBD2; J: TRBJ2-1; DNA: TGTGCCAGCAGTCCCTACGGGCGGGGGAGCTCCTACAATGAGCAGTTCTTC; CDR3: CASSPYGRGSSYNEQFF
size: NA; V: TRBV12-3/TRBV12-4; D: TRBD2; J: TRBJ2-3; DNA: TGTGCCAGCCGGTCAATGGGTAGCGGGAGGGAGTGGGATACGCAGTATTTT; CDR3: CASRSMGSGREWDTQYF
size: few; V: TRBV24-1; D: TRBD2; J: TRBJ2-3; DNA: TGTGCCACCAGTGATCCTCTAGCGGGAAATACGCAGTATTTT; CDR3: CATSDPLAGNTQYF
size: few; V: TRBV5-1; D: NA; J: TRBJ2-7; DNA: TGCGCCAGCAGCTTGGCCTCTAGATACGAGCAGTACTTC; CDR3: CASSLASRYEQYF
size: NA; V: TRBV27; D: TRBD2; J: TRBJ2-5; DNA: TGTGCCAGCAGGGGGACTAGCGGGGGGTCCGGGACCCAGTACTTC; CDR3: CASRGTSGGSGTQYF
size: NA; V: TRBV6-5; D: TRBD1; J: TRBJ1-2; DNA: TGTGCCAGCAGGGGGACAGGGTCTCATGGCTACACCTTC; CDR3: CASRGTGSHGYTF
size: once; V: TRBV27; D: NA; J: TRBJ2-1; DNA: TGTGCCAGCAGTTCCTATCAGGGTGACAATGAGCAGTTCTTC; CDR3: CASSSYQGDNEQFF
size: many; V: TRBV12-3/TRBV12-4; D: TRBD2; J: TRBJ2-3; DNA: TGTGCCAGCAGTTCTAGCGGGGGGGGCACAGATACGCAGTATTTT; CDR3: CASSSSGGGTDTQYF
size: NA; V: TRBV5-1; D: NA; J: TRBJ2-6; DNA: TGCGCCTGCAATGTCATAATAGGACAGCCAGGCTCTGGGGCCAACGTCCTGACTTTC; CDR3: CACNVIIGQPGSGANVLTF
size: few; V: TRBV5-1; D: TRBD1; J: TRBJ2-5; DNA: TGCGCCAGCAGCTTGGAAGGGACAGAGAGGGAGACCCAGTACTTC; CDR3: CASSLEGTERETQYF
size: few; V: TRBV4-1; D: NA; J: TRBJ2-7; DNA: TGCGCCAGCAGGCGAGAAGAAAACCCCTACGAGCAGTACTTC; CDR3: CASRREENPYEQYF
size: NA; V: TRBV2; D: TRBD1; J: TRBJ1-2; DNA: TGTGCCAGCAGTAAGACCTTTGACGGGGGACAGAACTATGGCTACACCTTC; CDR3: CASSKTFDGGQNYGYTF
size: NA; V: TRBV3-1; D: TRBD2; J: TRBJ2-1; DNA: TGTGCCAGCAGCCAAGAGGTTCTAGCGGGAGACAATGAGCAGTTCTTC; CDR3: CASSQEVLAGDNEQFF
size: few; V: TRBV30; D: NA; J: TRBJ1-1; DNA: TGTGCCTGGAGGGAAGGGGCTGAAGCTTTCTTT; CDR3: CAWREGAEAFF
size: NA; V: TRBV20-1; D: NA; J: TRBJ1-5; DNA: TGCAGTGCTAGAGATGGGCAGAGTAATCAGCCCCAGCATTTT; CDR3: CSARDGQSNQPQHF
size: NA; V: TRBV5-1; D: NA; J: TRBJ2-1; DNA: TGCGCCAGCAGCAAAGGGGGCGGGAGTACGAATGAGCAGTTCTTC; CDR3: CASSKGGGSTNEQFF
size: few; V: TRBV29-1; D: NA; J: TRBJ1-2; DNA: TGCAGCGTCCCGTATTCGAACTATGGCTACACCTTC; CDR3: CSVPYSNYGYTF
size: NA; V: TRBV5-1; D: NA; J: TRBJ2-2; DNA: TGCGCCAGCAGCTTGAAGGAGTCGAACACCGGGGAGCTGTTTTTT; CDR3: CASSLKESNTGELFF
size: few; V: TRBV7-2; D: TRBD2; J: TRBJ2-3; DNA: TGTGCCAGCAGCTTAGGCTCAACGGGGGGGATAGATACGCAGTATTTT; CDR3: CASSLGSTGGIDTQYF
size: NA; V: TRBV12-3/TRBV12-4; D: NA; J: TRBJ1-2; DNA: TGTGCCGGCAGCATGGGGGACCTTCGGGGCTATGGCTACACCTTC; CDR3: CAGSMGDLRGYGYTF
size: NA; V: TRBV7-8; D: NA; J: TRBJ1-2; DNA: TGTGCCAGCAGCTTAAGTAGCCAGGGGCCGTTCTATGGCTACACCTTC; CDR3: CASSLSSQGPFYGYTF
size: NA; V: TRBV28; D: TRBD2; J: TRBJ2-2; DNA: TGTGCCAGCAGCCCTCTAGCGGGGCGGAGCGGGGAGCTGTTTTTT; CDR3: CASSPLAGRSGELFF
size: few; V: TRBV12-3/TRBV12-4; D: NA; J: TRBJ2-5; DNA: TGTGCCAGCAGTGAACGCCCGGAGACCCAGTACTTC; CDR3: CASSERPETQYF
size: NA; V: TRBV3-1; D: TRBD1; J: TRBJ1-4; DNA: TGTGCCAGCAGCCAAGACCCAGGGGGGGCGAGGGAAAAACTGTTTTTT; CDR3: CASSQDPGGAREKLFF